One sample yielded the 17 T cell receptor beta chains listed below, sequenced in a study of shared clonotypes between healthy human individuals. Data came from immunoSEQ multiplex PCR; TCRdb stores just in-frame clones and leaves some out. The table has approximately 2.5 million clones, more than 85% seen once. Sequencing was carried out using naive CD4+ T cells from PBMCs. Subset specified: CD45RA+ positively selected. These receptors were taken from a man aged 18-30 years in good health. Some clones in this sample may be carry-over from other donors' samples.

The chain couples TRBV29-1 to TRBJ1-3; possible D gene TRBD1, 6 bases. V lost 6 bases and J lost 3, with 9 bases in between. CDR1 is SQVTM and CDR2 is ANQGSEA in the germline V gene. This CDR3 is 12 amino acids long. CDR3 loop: CSVRTDGNTIYF. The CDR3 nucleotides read TGCAGCGTGAGGACAGATGGAAACACCATATATTTT. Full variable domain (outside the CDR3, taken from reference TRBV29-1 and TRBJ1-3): SAVISQKPSRDICQRGTSLTIQCQVDSQVTMMFWYRQQPGQSLTLIATANQGSEATYESGFVIDKFPISRPNLTFSTLTVSNMSPEDSSIYLCSVRTDGNTIYFGEGSWLTVV.

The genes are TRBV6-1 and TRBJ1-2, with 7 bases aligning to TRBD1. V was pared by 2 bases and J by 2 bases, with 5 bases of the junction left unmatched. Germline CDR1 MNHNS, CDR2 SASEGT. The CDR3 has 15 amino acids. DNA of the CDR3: TGTGCCAGCAGTGAACTGGGACAGCAAAACTATGGCTACACCTTC. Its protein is CASSELGQQNYGYTF.

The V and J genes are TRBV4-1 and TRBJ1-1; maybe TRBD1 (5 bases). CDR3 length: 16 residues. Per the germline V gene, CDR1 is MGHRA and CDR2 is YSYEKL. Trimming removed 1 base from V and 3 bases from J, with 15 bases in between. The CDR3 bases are TGCGCCAGCAGCCAAGGGGGGACCGTTAGGCACACTGAAGCTTTCTTT. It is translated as CASSQGGTVRHTEAFF.

CDR3: CAISAMSGRADEQYF. The CDR3 DNA sequence: TGTGCCATCAGTGCGATGAGCGGGAGGGCCGACGAGCAGTACTTC. The V and J genes are TRBV10-3 and TRBJ2-7; 10 positions agree with TRBD2. This CDR3 region has 15 residues. With 4 bases clipped from V and 5 bases from J, the junction kept 8 bases outside the gene matches. The germline V gene encodes CDR1 ENHRY and CDR2 SYGVKD.

The CDR3 reads CASSLEGGRNEQFF. The CDR3 nucleotides read TGTGCCAGCAGCTTGGAAGGGGGTCGGAATGAGCAGTTCTTC. This sequence joins TRBV5-4 and TRBJ2-1; D possibly corresponds to TRBD1 (6 bases). V was pared by 0 bases and J by 7 bases, with 11 bases between. Germline CDR1 reads SGHNT; CDR2 reads YYREEE (reference sequence). This CDR3 is built from 14 residues.

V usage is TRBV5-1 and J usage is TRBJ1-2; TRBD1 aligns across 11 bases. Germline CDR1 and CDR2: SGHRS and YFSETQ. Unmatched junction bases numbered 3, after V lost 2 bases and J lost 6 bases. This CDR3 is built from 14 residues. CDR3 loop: CASSFGTGGHGYTF. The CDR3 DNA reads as TGCGCCAGCAGCTTTGGGACAGGGGGTCATGGCTACACCTTC.

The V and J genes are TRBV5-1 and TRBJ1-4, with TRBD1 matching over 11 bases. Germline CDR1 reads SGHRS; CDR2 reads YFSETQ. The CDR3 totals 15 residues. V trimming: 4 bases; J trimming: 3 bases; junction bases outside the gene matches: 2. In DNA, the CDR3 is TGCGCCAGCAGCGGGGGACAGGGGGCTAATGAAAAACTGTTTTTT. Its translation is CASSGGQGANEKLFF. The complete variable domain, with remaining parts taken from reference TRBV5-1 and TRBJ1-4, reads KAGVTQTPRYLIKTRGQQVTLSCSPISGHRSVSWYQQTPGQGLQFLFEYFSETQRNKGNFPGRFSGRQFSNSRSEMNVSTLELGDSALYLCASSGGQGANEKLFFGSGTQLSVL.

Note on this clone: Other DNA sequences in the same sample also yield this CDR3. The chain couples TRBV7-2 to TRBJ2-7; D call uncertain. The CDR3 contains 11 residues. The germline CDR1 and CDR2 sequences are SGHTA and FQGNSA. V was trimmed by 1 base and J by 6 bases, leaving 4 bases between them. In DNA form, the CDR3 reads TGTGCCAGCAGCTTAGAGCGCGAGCAGTACTTC. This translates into CASSLEREQYF. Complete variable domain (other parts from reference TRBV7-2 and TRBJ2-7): GAGVSQSPSNKVTEKGKDVELRCDPISGHTALYWYRQSLGQGLEFLIYFQGNSAPDKSGLPSDRFSAERTGGSVSTLTIQRTQQEDSAVYLCASSLEREQYFGPGTRLTVT.

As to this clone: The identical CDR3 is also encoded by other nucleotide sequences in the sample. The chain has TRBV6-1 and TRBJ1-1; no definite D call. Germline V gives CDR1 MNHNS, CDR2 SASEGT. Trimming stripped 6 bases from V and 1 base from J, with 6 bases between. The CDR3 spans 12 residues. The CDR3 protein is CASRPRNTEAFF. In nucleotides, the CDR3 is TGTGCCAGCAGGCCGCGGAACACTGAAGCTTTCTTT.

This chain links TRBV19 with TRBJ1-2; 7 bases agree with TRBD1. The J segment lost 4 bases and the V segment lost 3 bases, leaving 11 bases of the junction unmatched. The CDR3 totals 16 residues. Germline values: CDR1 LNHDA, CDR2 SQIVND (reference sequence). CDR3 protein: CASSISTRGQLYGYTF. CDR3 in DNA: TGTGCCAGTAGTATTAGTACTCGGGGACAGCTCTATGGCTACACCTTC.

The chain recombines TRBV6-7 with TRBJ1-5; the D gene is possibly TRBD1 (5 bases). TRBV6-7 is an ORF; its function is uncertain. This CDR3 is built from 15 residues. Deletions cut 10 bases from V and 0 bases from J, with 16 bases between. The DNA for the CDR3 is TGTGCCACAACGGGCGGGGCTAGTAGCAATCAGCCCCAGCATTTT. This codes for CATTGGASSNQPQHF.

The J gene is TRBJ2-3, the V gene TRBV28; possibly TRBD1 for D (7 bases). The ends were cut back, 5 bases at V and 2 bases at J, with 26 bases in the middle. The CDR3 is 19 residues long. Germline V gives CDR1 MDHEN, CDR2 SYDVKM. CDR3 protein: CASSLYSPFQGGFTDTQYF. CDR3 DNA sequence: TGTGCCAGCAGTCTTTATTCACCCTTCCAGGGGGGATTCACAGATACGCAGTATTTT.

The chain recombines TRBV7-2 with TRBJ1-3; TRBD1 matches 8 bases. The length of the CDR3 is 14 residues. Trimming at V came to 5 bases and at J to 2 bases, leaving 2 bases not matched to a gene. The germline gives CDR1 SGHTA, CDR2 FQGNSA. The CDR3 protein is CASSRQGTGNTIYF. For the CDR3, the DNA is TGTGCCAGCAGCCGACAGGGGACTGGAAACACCATATATTTT. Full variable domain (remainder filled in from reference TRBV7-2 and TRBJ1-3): GAGVSQSPSNKVTEKGKDVELRCDPISGHTALYWYRQSLGQGLEFLIYFQGNSAPDKSGLPSDRFSAERTGGSVSTLTIQRTQQEDSAVYLCASSRQGTGNTIYFGEGSWLTVV.

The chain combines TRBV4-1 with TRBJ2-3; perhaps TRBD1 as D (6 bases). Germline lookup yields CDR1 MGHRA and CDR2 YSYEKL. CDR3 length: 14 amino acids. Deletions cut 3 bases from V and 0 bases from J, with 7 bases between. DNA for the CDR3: TGCGCCAGCAGCCACACAGGGAGCACAGATACGCAGTATTTT. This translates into CASSHTGSTDTQYF.

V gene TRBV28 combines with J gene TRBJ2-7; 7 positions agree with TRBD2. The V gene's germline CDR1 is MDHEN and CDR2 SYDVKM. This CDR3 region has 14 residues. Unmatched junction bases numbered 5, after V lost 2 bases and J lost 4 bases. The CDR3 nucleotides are TGTGCCAGCAGTTTAGAGGGGAGGGGATACGAGCAGTACTTC. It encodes CASSLEGRGYEQYF.

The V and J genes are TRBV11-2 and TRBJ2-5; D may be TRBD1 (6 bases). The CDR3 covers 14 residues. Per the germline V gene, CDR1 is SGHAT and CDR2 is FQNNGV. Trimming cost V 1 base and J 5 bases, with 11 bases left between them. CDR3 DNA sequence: TGTGCCAGCAGCTTAGTACAGGGTGGGGAGACCCAGTACTTC. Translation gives CASSLVQGGETQYF. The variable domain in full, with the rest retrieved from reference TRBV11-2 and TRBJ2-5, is EAGVAQSPRYKIIEKRQSVAFWCNPISGHATLYWYQQILGQGPKLLIQFQNNGVVDDSQLPKDRFSAERLKGVDSTLKIQPAKLEDSAVYLCASSLVQGGETQYFGPGTRLLVL.

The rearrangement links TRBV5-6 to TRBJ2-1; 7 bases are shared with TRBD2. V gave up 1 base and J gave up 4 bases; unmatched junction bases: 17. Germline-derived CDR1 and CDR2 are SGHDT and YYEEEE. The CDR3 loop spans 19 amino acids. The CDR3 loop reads CASSLLTVGGVAGYNEQFF. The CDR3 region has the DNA TGTGCCAGCAGCTTGTTAACCGTAGGTGGGGTAGCGGGTTACAATGAGCAGTTCTTC.